The 8 T cell receptor beta chains in this list originate from one sample, sequenced in a study of blood T cells in healthy people across ages. Using a J-beta primer mix together with a sample-barcoded 5' primer, a second PCR was run for roughly 7 to 12 cycles. TCRdb re-called the 5' RACE reads with MiXCR, one entry per CDR3 protein. In the table there are some 800,000 distinct CDR3 sequences, roughly 25% of which are singletons. The same sample was also used in a study of T cells of mothers and their children.

The sample consisted of blood. The receptors stem from a boy younger than 18 in good health.

J is TRBJ2-2 and V is TRBV6-2 or TRBV6-3; D gene uncertain. This CDR3 contains 14 residues. V dropped 3 bases and J dropped 6 bases, with 11 bases sitting between them. Germline values: CDR1 MNHEY, CDR2 SVGEGT. The CDR3: CASSYLPGSGELFF. CDR3 bases: TGTGCCAGCAGTTATCTCCCCGGCTCCGGGGAGCTGTTTTTT.

V gene TRBV12-3 or TRBV12-4 combines with J gene TRBJ1-1; D ambiguous. CDR3 length: 12 amino acids. V was shortened by 1 base and J by 4 bases, with 4 bases between the two germline ends. CDR3 residues: CASSLGVTEAFF. In DNA form, the CDR3 reads TGTGCCAGCAGTTTAGGGGTCACTGAAGCTTTCTTT.

This clonotype was picked up a small number of times. The chain is built from TRBV7-9 and TRBJ2-5; 10 bases fit TRBD1. The J call may be in error: the DNA end matches TRBJ2-1 better. The CDR3 loop spans 16 amino acids. Germline V gene lookup returns CDR1 SEHNR and CDR2 FQNEAQ (reference sequence). The CDR3 loop is CASSEPRTGGKDEQFF. CDR3 DNA: TGTGCCAGCAGCGAACCAAGGACAGGGGGTAAGGATGAGCAGTTCTTC.

This clonotype has more than one count but fewer than ten. The V gene is TRBV18, the J gene TRBJ1-5, with D maybe TRBD1 (6 bases). The germline V gene encodes CDR1 KGHSH and CDR2 LQKENI. This CDR3 has 14 amino acids. V lost 5 bases to trimming and J lost 6 bases, with 14 bases between them. CDR3 DNA sequence: TGTGCCAGCTCAGAGGCGGGGGGCGGTCAGCCCCAGCATTTT. It encodes CASSEAGGGQPQHF.

In its sample, this clonotype was seen a few times. This sequence joins TRBV21-1 and TRBJ1-2; TRBD1, the table's D call, lacks a check against the DNA. TRBV21-1 is a known pseudogene. The CDR3 runs to 15 residues. The CDR3 sequence: CASSFGLLGVYGYTF. In DNA form, the CDR3 reads TGTGCCAGCAGCTTTGGTCTTCTGGGGGTCTATGGCTACACCTTC.

The genes are TRBV30 and TRBJ2-1, with D unresolved. CDR1 GTSNPN and CDR2 SVGIG come from the germline V gene (reference sequence). Trimming left V 3 bases short and J 0 bases short, with 3 bases between. The CDR3 sequence is 12 residues long. The DNA for the CDR3 is TGTGCCTGGAGCGACTCCTACAATGAGCAGTTCTTC. Amino acids: CAWSDSYNEQFF.

This clonotype occurred a few times. The genes are TRBV25-1 and TRBJ2-1; D gene unclear. The DNA matches TRBJ2-5 better at its end, which makes the J call doubtful. The CDR3 runs 14 residues. CDR1 and CDR2 (germline): MGHDK, SYGVNS. CDR3 loop: CASSEFRSKETQYF. The DNA of the CDR3 is TGTGCCAGCAGTGAGTTCAGGAGCAAAGAGACCCAGTACTTC.

This clonotype was observed a handful of times. The gene calls are TRBV7-2 and TRBJ2-7; possibly TRBD2 for D (6 bases). CDR1 and CDR2 from the germline V gene are SGHTA and FQGNSA. CDR3 length: 13 residues. V was trimmed by 6 bases and J by 6 bases, leaving 15 bases between them. CDR3 sequence: CASRSSAGSEQYF. DNA for the CDR3: TGTGCCAGCAGATCCAGCGCGGGATCCGAGCAGTACTTC.